Following are 25 T cell receptor beta chains from one sample sequenced in a study of graft-versus-host responses after intestinal transplantation (dated by TCRdb to the early 2020s). The time point label of this sample denotes: cells obtained before transplantation from donor or recipient. The library was produced with the immunoSEQ multiplex PCR assay. TCRdb mirrors the immuneACCESS table, restricted to in-frame sequences. Some clones are absent from its copies; in checked studies, under half trace to an unresolved V gene, and the reason for the others is unknown. The sample table holds more than 6,500 clones, of which more than 25% were seen once. 4% to 5.5% of the sample is taken by the ten largest. The specimen was alloreactive CD4+ T cells from a mixed lymphocyte reaction culture, collected before intestinal transplant. Sample cell subset or site, as interpreted from the label and publication: CFSE-low proliferating T cells sorted from approximately six-day pre-transplant mixed lymphocyte reaction (GvH or HvG direction). The receptors come from a human patient who received an intestinal transplant.

This sequence joins TRBV14 and TRBJ2-7; TRBD2 agrees at 8 bases. V shed 4 bases and J 10 bases; nucleotides not matched to a gene: 6. The CDR3 runs 12 residues. The germline CDR1 and CDR2 sequences are SGHDN and FVKESK. CDR3: CASSRTGTSQYF. CDR3 DNA sequence: TGTGCCAGCAGCCGGACCGGGACTAGTCAGTACTTC.

This clone was observed a few times. An end of the junction does not agree with germline; a read error may underlie this. This chain's CDR3 is CASSSRREYNSPLHF. CDR3 nucleotides: TGTGCTAGCAGCTCTCGACGTGAATATAATTCACCCCTCCACTTT. V is TRBV7-7 and J is TRBJ1-6; D not resolved. The CDR3 runs to 15 residues. In germline, CDR1 is SSHAT, CDR2 FNYEAQ (reference sequence).

V usage is TRBV2 and J usage is TRBJ2-1; possible D gene TRBD2, 6 bases. The CDR3 covers 12 residues. Deletions cut 3 bases from V and 10 bases from J, with 10 bases between. In germline, CDR1 is SNHLY, CDR2 FYNNEI. CDR3: CASSEQLAEQFF. The CDR3 DNA follows: TGTGCCAGCAGTGAGCAGCTAGCGGAGCAGTTCTTC. Combining the CDR3 with reference TRBV2 and TRBJ2-1 gives the whole variable domain EPEVTQTPSHQVTQMGQEVILRCVPISNHLYFYWYRQILGQKVEFLVSFYNNEISEKSEIFDDQFSVERPDGSNFTLKIRSTKLEDSAMYFCASSEQLAEQFFGPGTRLTVL.

This clone occurred once. V and J are TRBV6-1 and TRBJ1-6, with 7 bases aligning to TRBD1. CDR3 size: 17 residues. V lost 2 bases, J lost 7 bases, and 11 bases stayed unmatched. Germline assignment: CDR1 MNHNS and CDR2 SASEGT. The DNA of the CDR3 is TGTGCCAGCAGTGAACTGAGGGGGCGAGTCTACAATTCACCCCTCCACTTT. It specifies CASSELRGRVYNSPLHF.

The rearrangement links TRBV18 to TRBJ2-2, with TRBD1 as a possible D gene (6 bases). The CDR3 has 16 amino acids. V was clipped by 5 bases and J by 7 bases, with 20 bases between them. Germline lookup yields CDR1 KGHSH and CDR2 LQKENI. The CDR3 here is CASSSVDLGAGGELFF. The CDR3 nucleotides read TGTGCCAGCTCATCAGTCGACCTGGGGGCCGGCGGGGAGCTGTTTTTT.

The J gene is TRBJ2-3, the V gene TRBV29-1; D remains unclear. The CDR3 totals 11 residues. CDR1 and CDR2 from the germline V gene are SQVTM and ANQGSEA. Trimming left V 8 bases short and J 4 bases short, with 10 bases between. The CDR3 nucleotides are TGCAGCACCGCCGGCCCAGATACGCAGTATTTT. This encodes CSTAGPDTQYF.

This clone was found a few times. Given a much more abundant clone one base away, this may be a read error. The V call is TRBV29-1, the J call TRBJ1-1; D uncertain. The V gene's germline CDR1 is SQVTM and CDR2 ANQGSEA. The CDR3 is 13 amino acids. Trimming stripped 8 bases from V and 1 base from J, with 14 bases between. CDR3 region: CSSRWVENTEAFF. As DNA, the CDR3 is TGCAGCTCCCGGTGGGTAGAGAACACTGAAGCTTTCTTT. The complete variable domain, with remaining parts taken from reference TRBV29-1 and TRBJ1-1, reads SAVISQKPSRDICQRGTSLTIQCQVDSQVTMMFWYRQQPGQSLTLIATANQGSEATYESGFVIDKFPISRPNLTFSTLTVSNMSPEDSSIYLCSSRWVENTEAFFGQGTRLTVV.

This clone was found a few times. The rearrangement links TRBV6-9 to TRBJ2-7; D is undetermined. Per the germline V gene, CDR1 is MNHGY and CDR2 is SVAAGI. The CDR3 is 15 residues long. Trimming took 3 bases from V and 0 from J, leaving 12 bases between them. This CDR3 is CASSYSGQSSYEQYF. The CDR3, as DNA: TGTGCCAGCAGTTACTCTGGGCAGAGCTCCTACGAGCAGTACTTC.

The rearrangement joins TRBV6-5 to TRBJ2-3; D gene unclear. The V gene's germline CDR1 is MNHEY and CDR2 SVGAGI. The V gene lost 8 bases and the J gene lost 1 base, with 7 bases spanning the gap. This CDR3 has 12 amino acids. CDR3 amino acids: CASSGGTDTQYF. As DNA, the CDR3 is TGTGCCAGCTCTGGGGGCACAGATACGCAGTATTTT.

This clone is medium-sized within its sample. The rearrangement joins TRBV4-2 to TRBJ2-3, with 11 bases aligning to TRBD1. V dropped 1 base and J dropped 0; count of bases not matched to a gene: 3. The CDR3 runs to 17 residues. The germline gives CDR1 LGHNA, CDR2 YNFKEQ. Here the CDR3 DNA reads TGTGCCAGCAGCCAAGGTCGGGACAGGGGGAGCACAGATACGCAGTATTTT. Translation: CASSQGRDRGSTDTQYF.

J is TRBJ1-2 and V is TRBV6-5; 7 bases align to TRBD1. The CDR3 totals 14 residues. V lost 5 bases, J lost 4 bases, and 7 bases stayed unmatched. Germline V gene sequence: CDR1 MNHEY, CDR2 SVGAGI. The CDR3 loop reads CASSTIQGIYGYTF. The CDR3 DNA is TGTGCCAGCAGTACGATACAGGGGATCTATGGCTACACCTTC.

The chain uses TRBV28 and TRBJ1-2; D is undetermined. Between the trimmed V and J ends, which lost 1 base and 4 bases, there was a span of 4 bases. Germline loops: CDR1 MDHEN, CDR2 SYDVKM. This CDR3 contains 12 residues. CDR3 DNA: TGTGCCAGCAGTTTATCGGGCTATGGCTACACCTTC. This sequence encodes CASSLSGYGYTF.

The rearrangement links TRBV6-7 to TRBJ2-5, with D possibly matching TRBD1 (5 bases). The better agreement between TRBJ2-7 and the DNA end casts doubt on the J call. TRBV6-7 is assigned to the ORF class and has an uncertain function. This CDR3 contains 15 residues. In nucleotides, the CDR3 is TGTGCCAGCAGTTACGCCGGCTGGGCAGGGTACGAGCAGTACTTC. As protein: CASSYAGWAGYEQYF.

This chain joins TRBV6-9 and TRBJ2-7; D gene ambiguous. Germline-derived CDR1 and CDR2 are MNHGY and SVAAGI. This CDR3 contains 15 residues. Trimming left V 3 bases short and J 2 bases short, with 14 bases between. This chain's CDR3 is CASSYDPSETYEQYF. Here the CDR3 DNA reads TGTGCCAGCAGTTACGATCCTAGTGAAACCTACGAGCAGTACTTC.

The chain joins TRBV6-6 to TRBJ2-3; 10 bases fit TRBD1. There are 14 residues in the CDR3. Germline V gene sequence: CDR1 MNHNY, CDR2 SVGAGI (reference sequence). The V gene end was trimmed by 5 bases and the J gene end by 5 bases; junction bases not matched to a gene: 4. The CDR3 coding sequence is TGTGCCAGCAGTCCCTGGGACAGGGGAGATACGCAGTATTTT. Its protein product is CASSPWDRGDTQYF.

The chain couples TRBV6-5 to TRBJ1-3, with D uncertain. The CDR3 length is 14 residues. CDR1 is MNHEY and CDR2 is SVGAGI in the germline V gene. Deletions cut 2 bases from V and 5 bases from J, with 10 bases between. CDR3: CASSYEAGRNTIYF. CDR3 nucleotides: TGTGCCAGCAGTTACGAGGCAGGCAGAAACACCATATATTTT.

The chain is built from TRBV30 and TRBJ1-2; D ambiguous. The CDR3 contains 15 residues. Germline V gives CDR1 GTSNPN, CDR2 SVGIG (reference sequence). The V end was cut by 4 bases, the J end by 4 bases, with 19 bases between. The CDR3 region is CAWISGRGGLYGYTF. Written as DNA, the CDR3 is TGTGCCTGGATCAGTGGCAGAGGCGGACTCTATGGCTACACCTTC.

The chain recombines TRBV9 with TRBJ2-1; 14 positions match TRBD2. CDR3 length: 15 residues. Germline V gene sequence: CDR1 SGDLS, CDR2 YYNGEE. The trim removed 5 bases at V and 6 bases at J, leaving 4 bases unmatched. The CDR3 coding sequence is TGTGCCAGCAGACCCGGGACTAGCGGGAGCAATGAGCAGTTCTTC. Protein sequence: CASRPGTSGSNEQFF. The entire variable domain, with the rest obtained from reference TRBV9 and TRBJ2-1, is as follows: DSGVTQTPKHLITATGQRVTLRCSPRSGDLSVYWYQQSLDQGLQFLIQYYNGEERAKGNILERFSAQQFPDLHSELNLSSLELGDSALYFCASRPGTSGSNEQFFGPGTRLTVL.

This clone was detected a few times. V gene TRBV7-9 combines with J gene TRBJ1-1; TRBD1 agrees at 7 bases. CDR3 length equals 15 residues. The V gene's germline CDR1 is SEHNR and CDR2 FQNEAQ (reference sequence). Trimming removed 3 bases from V and 0 bases from J; junction bases left unmatched: 4. The CDR3 protein is CASSLQGGMNTEAFF. CDR3 DNA: TGTGCCAGCAGCTTGCAGGGGGGAATGAACACTGAAGCTTTCTTT.

This clone is medium-sized (0.01 to 0.1%) by share. The rearrangement links TRBV4-1 to TRBJ1-2; 10 nucleotides agree with TRBD1. V lost 4 bases to trimming and J lost 7 bases; unmatched junction nucleotides: 9. This CDR3 has 15 amino acids. The germline CDR1 and CDR2 sequences are MGHRA and YSYEKL. In DNA, the CDR3 is TGCGCCAGCAGCCTACCGGACAGGGGGATTTCTGGCTACACCTTC. Amino acids: CASSLPDRGISGYTF.

This chain joins TRBV11-3 and TRBJ2-5, with 12 nucleotides matching TRBD2. The closer fit of TRBJ2-7 to the DNA end suggests the J call may be wrong. The length of the CDR3 is 16 residues. CDR1 is SGHNT and CDR2 is YENEEA in the germline V gene. The CDR3 loop is CASSSRDTSGRYEQYF. The CDR3 bases are TGTGCCAGCAGCTCAAGAGATACTAGCGGGAGGTACGAGCAGTACTTC.

This clone was observed a handful of times. One end of the junction varies from germline; a read error may be responsible. V and J are TRBV5-1 and TRBJ2-5; tentatively, D is TRBD1 (6 bases). The CDR3 extends over 14 amino acids. The germline V gene has CDR1 SGHRS and CDR2 YFSETQ. The CDR3, as DNA: TGTGCCAGCAGCTTGGGGGCAGGGGTGGCGACCCAGTACTTC. Protein: CASSLGAGVATQYF.

The rearrangement joins TRBV19 to TRBJ2-7, with 7 positions matching TRBD2. V gave up 9 bases and J gave up 3 bases; unmatched junction bases: 11. Germline CDR1 is LNHDA and CDR2 is SQIVND (reference sequence). The CDR3 has 14 amino acids. The chain's CDR3 is CASKMSGTNYEQYF. DNA of the CDR3: TGTGCCAGCAAAATGAGCGGGACCAACTACGAGCAGTACTTC.

This chain joins TRBV18 and TRBJ1-1; D gene ambiguous. Germline CDR1 is KGHSH and CDR2 is LQKENI. V was trimmed by 8 bases and J by 1 base, leaving 11 bases between them. The CDR3 is 13 amino acids. CDR3 region: CASSQGPNTEAFF. DNA of the CDR3: TGTGCCAGCAGCCAAGGTCCGAACACTGAAGCTTTCTTT.

This clone has just a few counts. The rearrangement links TRBV7-2 to TRBJ2-5, with TRBD2 identical over 16 bases. This CDR3 spans 17 amino acids. The germline CDR1 and CDR2 sequences are SGHTA and FQGNSA. Trimming removed 5 bases from V and 7 bases from J; junction bases left unmatched: 10. The CDR3 reads CASSAGLAGGPRGTQYF. In DNA form, the CDR3 reads TGTGCCAGCAGCGCGGGACTAGCGGGAGGGCCTCGGGGGACCCAGTACTTC.